The sequence of this TCR beta chain was determined in a study of cytomegalovirus exposure and HLA in healthy donors. The germline CDR1 and CDR2 sequences are SEHNR and FQNEAQ (reference sequence). Trimming removed 5 bases from V and 7 bases from J, with 21 bases in between. This CDR3 contains 16 residues. Study-level results: TRBV6-2, TRBV6-3 and some other V segments were excluded as indistinguishable.

About this clone itself: Its specificity is not known.

PCR used 60 Vbeta primers and 13 Jbeta primers. Original handling: Some 11 million of the 80 million or so unique TCR beta chains counted in a later analysis were shared. Clones were sequenced by immunoSEQ multiplex PCR, and TCRdb holds only the in-frame ones, with some missing. Clone size and the V and J calls come from that table; the DNA yielded D and trimming. The data show around 140,000 clones, and the top ten clones hold around 1.5%. The rearrangement uses TRBV7-9 and TRBJ1-5; the D gene is possibly TRBD1 (6 bases). Sequencing input: PBMCs. The TCR originated in a woman aged 45-60 years in good health and CMV-seronegative. The CDR3 loop is CASSPTAVGGAQPQHF. The CDR3 DNA reads as TGTGCCAGCAGCCCCACCGCTGTGGGGGGGGCGCAGCCCCAGCATTTT. Looking up the rest from reference TRBV7-9 and TRBJ1-5 gives the full variable domain: DTGVSQNPRHKITKRGQNVTFRCDPISEHNRLYWYRQTLGQGPEFLTYFQNEAQLEKSRLLSDRFSAERPKGSFSTLEIQRTEQGDSAMYLCASSPTAVGGAQPQHFGDGTRLSIL.